The rows below give T cell receptor beta chains drawn from one sample of a study of blood T cell repertoires in COVID-19. Sequencing was performed with immunoSEQ multiplex PCR; in TCRdb, only in-frame clones are kept and a portion is missing. Among some 100,000 clones listed, around 80% were seen once. The sequenced material came from peripheral blood. These receptors all stem from a man aged 45-60 years with acute or convalescent COVID-19. The conserved cysteine and the conserved F or W are not part of the CDR3 here.

V | CDR3
TRBV5-1 | ASSLVEAGTQY
TRBV19 | ASSRGGNEQF
TRBV11-2 | ASTNYQETQY
TRBV9 | ASSFDPLAGGEQY
TRBV7-6 | ASSFAGRGKETQY
TRBV6-5 | ASRLSVGEKLF
TRBV28 | ASRLARHNEQF
TRBV24-1 | ATMGGGLYNEQF
TRBV9 | ASSGMLGRLASGANVLT
TRBV28 | ASRRLAASSYNEQF
TRBV2 | ASGLGGARPQH
TRBV11-1 | ASSSDRAEAF
TRBV7-3 | ASSLTSGPYNEQF
TRBV19 | ASSTGLSEAF
TRBV11-2 | ASSGGTGDNYGYT
TRBV19 | ASRVIGGASEQY
TRBV5-4 | ASSRPGTREQY
TRBV7-8 | ASSSPSYRVTANEQF
TRBV5-1 | ASSPGRPTRTEAF
TRBV29-1 | SVELAGVRGTDTQY
TRBV29-1 | SEEREGSDTQY
TRBV4-1 | ASSPFVREETQY
TRBV7-9 | ASSSDYYNSPLH
TRBV24-1 | ATSETSGGGVNEQF
TRBV19 | ASSSTGGNEKLF
TRBV2 | ASSRTGGRYTGELF
TRBV7-8 | ASSFLQGPGETQY
TRBV14 | ASSPTLGGTYEQY
TRBV5-4 | ASSATGLAGAGEQY
TRBV12-2 | ASRFRGSGCANTEAF
TRBV5-4 | ASSFLGAEQY
TRBV27 | ASRQSLTYEQY
TRBV15 | ATSRGGGGGLGYT
TRBV19 | ASSSAGLAGGETQY
TRBV12-3/TRBV12-4 | ASTSVEGTEAF
TRBV5-6 | ASSLAGLNTGELF
TRBV23-1 | ASRQPDRPNYGYT
TRBV6-5 | ASSTGASSYEQY
TRBV7-6 | ASSRERGNTEAF
TRBV2 | ASSVTGGSGNTIY
TRBV7-9 | ASSLGSNKVETQY
TRBV7-3 | ASSIQGKGLSEQF
TRBV4-1 | ASSQEVQGGEQY
TRBV19 | ASSVQGRNEQF